This TCR beta chain emerged from a study of T cell repertoires in cytomegalovirus infection. TCRdb independently ran MiXCR on the reads; one entry per CDR3 protein. The top ten hold about an eighth of the sample, which has about 310,000 distinct CDR3 sequences, roughly 25% seen once. Notes on this clonotype: Antigen: not known.

The CDR3 length is 15 residues. Trimming removed 0 bases at V and 4 bases at J, with 12 bases between. Germline V gene lookup returns CDR1 SGHAT and CDR2 FQNNGV. Sequences were derived from cultured PBMCs, sampled from culture after CMV antigen stimulation. The receptor was derived from a human donor in good health (CMV status not recorded). Some clones in this sample may be carry-over from other donors' samples. This sequence joins TRBV11-2 and TRBJ1-1; perhaps TRBD1 as D (5 bases). The CDR3 DNA is TGTGCCAGCAGCTTAGATCGGGGGACGGGCACTGAAGCTTTCTTT. Protein: CASSLDRGTGTEAFF. Using reference TRBV11-2 and TRBJ1-1 for the parts outside the CDR3, the full variable domain is EAGVAQSPRYKIIEKRQSVAFWCNPISGHATLYWYQQILGQGPKLLIQFQNNGVVDDSQLPKDRFSAERLKGVDSTLKIQPAKLEDSAVYLCASSLDRGTGTEAFFGQGTRLTVV.